Below, one TCR beta chain is given with its context. From germline, CDR1 is MNHNS and CDR2 SASEGT. V gave up 4 bases and J gave up 0 bases, with 10 bases separating them. The CDR3 is 15 amino acids. This specimen comes from a study of CD8 T cells in Susac syndrome. RNA amounts of roughly 0.45 to 1 ug underwent reverse transcription with random hexamers. The TCR beta CDR3 was amplified by immunoSEQ multiplex PCR across 54 Vbeta, 13 Jbeta. One entry per CDR3 protein, called by TCRdb with MiXCR from the immunoSEQ multiplex PCR reads. The sample consists of 130,000 or so distinct CDR3 sequences, approximately 95% of them appearing once. Sequencing targeted TCR beta in blood CD8+ and CD4+ T cells. The patients who served as multiple sclerosis controls were treatment-naive and had stable or active relapsing-remitting disease that fulfilled the revised McDonald criteria. TEMRA cells underwent FACS enrichment and CD8+ and CD4+ T cells underwent negative isolation.

The V gene is TRBV6-1, the J gene TRBJ1-5; D is unresolved. The sample comprised CD4+ T cells from PBMCs. This TCR was sampled from a human donor with multiple sclerosis. The CDR3 here is CASSVGSLSNQPQHF. CDR3 in DNA: TGTGCCAGCAGTGTAGGGTCCCTTAGCAATCAGCCCCAGCATTTT.